This T cell receptor beta chain was recorded in a study of cytomegalovirus exposure and HLA in healthy donors (dated by TCRdb to the late 2010s). Study-level background: An earlier analysis of 587 of the donors reported roughly 300 Gb of sequence data and around 100 million unique TCR beta sequences obtained from 150 million to 200 million T cells. An early release that covered about 640 HLA-typed donors contained around 330 gigabases of sequencing data and approximately 85 million unique TCR sequences. The genetic ancestry cluster associated with self-reported Caucasian donors included about four fifths of the 398 genotyped donors. The aim of the study was to test whether cataloging public T cell receptors could identify signatures of past pathogen exposure. The study profiled the T cell repertoires of fewer than 850 subjects by immunosequencing and related them to cytomegalovirus serostatus. Along with the approximately 700-subject first cohort, a separate validation cohort of around 110 different subjects was used. The study combined high-throughput TCR immunosequencing, statistical association of individual TCRs with disease status, and machine learning to predict cytomegalovirus infection status. To study patterns of TCR occurrence, a later analysis re-analyzed previously published TCR beta repertoires from around 700 donors and added high-resolution HLA genotyping. In the later analysis, no new phenotypic data were used to find candidate immune exposures; instead, reliance was placed on TCR beta sequences and their occurrence across donors. An earlier analysis of around 580 of the donors used high-throughput TCR beta sequencing to judge whether each TCR beta V gene segment behaved as functional or pseudogenic. Alongside the repertoire data, information on donor age, sex, ethnicity and CMV serostatus was compiled. Genome-wide SNP genotypes for about 55% of the roughly 670 donors were used in a later genetic analysis, which treated that subset as a discovery cohort. All discovery cohort repertoires had been generated using a single sequencing platform. HLA typing included class I and class II loci at four-digit resolution. Typing coverage varied by locus: about 620-640 donors for A, B, C, DRB1 and DQB1; 522 for DQA1; over 600 for DPA1; approximately 490 for DPB1. Roughly 5 DR-DQ haplotypes were handled as single units for association and clustering, since linkage in the cohort was strong. Across approximately 400 genotyped donors of the cohort, an average of approximately 240,000 unique TCR beta nucleotide sequences per donor were sequenced, and roughly a sixth of those sequences were non-productive. Overall results and qualifications from the work: A later analysis found that HLA-associated TCR beta chains were more clonally expanded and had lower generation probabilities than equally common non-associated chains. Assigning TCR associations to individual alleles was difficult when HLA alleles, especially DR and DQ, strongly co-occurred. In an earlier analysis of about 600 of the donors, most TCR beta V segments appeared in productive rearrangements about 90% or about 30% of the time, broadly matching IMGT annotations. HLA typing was unavailable for some donors at each locus, so association tests used only the typed subset. Sequencing depth was assumed to be roughly uniform across donors in the presence/absence analyses, though that assumption may not hold. An association between a missense DCLRE1C variant and V-gene and J-gene trimming of TCR beta chains was found in a later genetic analysis and replicated in an independent cohort. The study listed 170 or so TCR beta chains as associated with cytomegalovirus. According to a later analysis, parvovirus B19, influenza, CMV and Epstein-Barr virus appeared linked to several top co-occurrence clusters. Compared with the roughly 670-donor mean, donors in an Asian-associated ancestry cluster had fewer N-insertions in productive TCRs, according to a later genetic analysis. Most TCR sequences were seen in very few donors, while some public TCRs were found in many individuals. A further reported finding was that TCR beta sequences accurately predicted the HLA-A and HLA-B alleles for most subjects in the first cohort. Cytomegalovirus status was reported to be diagnosed by the classifier with high specificity and sensitivity in both the original and validation cohorts. A group of highly shared sequence variants was considered likely to be a technical artifact of the sequencing pipeline. Because the 87-base-pair reads could not distinguish some IMGT-functional V segments, including TRBV6-2 and TRBV6-3, those segments were excluded. Most CMV-associated TCR beta chains appeared to be HLA-restricted in a later analysis, and the HLA associations seemed to be driven largely by CMV exposure. The authors suggested that the approach could potentially be generalized to other disease states and immunological phenotypes. The only immune exposure information available for the cohort was CMV serostatus. A few of the identified cytomegalovirus-associated TCR beta chains were confirmed in vitro to be specific for cytomegalovirus antigens. According to a later analysis, TCR association rates differed among HLA loci, with DRB1 alleles showing the most associated TCRs and HLA-C alleles showing the fewest. Because counts were too low, seventeen rarely observed V segments, including chromosome 9 orphons, were excluded from the earlier analysis of 587 of the donors. Linkage disequilibrium might explain the correlated functional status among segregating V segments, but an unknown experimental factor could not be excluded. In a later analysis, about 16,000 TCR beta sequences were associated with specific HLA alleles at a false discovery rate of 0.05. This cohort had only TCR beta chains sequenced, and the lack of alpha or paired-chain data limited which features could be detected.

The cohort was made up of approximately 670 healthy bone marrow donors. At the time of sampling, every cohort member was nominally healthy, though immune exposures that went unrecorded were likely present. The donor tested CMV seronegative and was one of the 352 seronegative cohort members. Each donor provided a peripheral blood sample, and peripheral blood mononuclear cells were used for TCR beta sequencing. Genomic DNA was extracted from the blood cell samples with the Qiagen DNeasy Blood Extraction Kit. Details on this clone: Its antigen has not been determined.

The library was built by means of the immunoSEQ multiplex PCR assay. A mixture of 60 forward primers for TCR Vbeta segments and 13 reverse primers for TCR Jbeta segments was used in the multiplex PCR. The CDR3 region of rearranged TCR beta genes was amplified from genomic DNA by a multiplex PCR assay. On the Illumina HiSeq System, the amplified TCR beta libraries were sequenced as 87-base-pair reads. As for the authors' bioinformatics: Across the 666 repertoires, a later analysis counted tens of millions of unique TCR beta chains, approximately 10 million of which were shared by at least two donors. A nearest-neighbor algorithm error-corrected the raw reads and collapsed the reads into unique sequences, merging closely related sequences to remove PCR and sequencing errors. Alignment of CDR3 sequences to IMGT reference sequences was used to assign V, D and J gene segments. Each retained sequence needed at least a six-nucleotide match to both a V gene segment and a J gene segment. A rearrangement was called productive if the CDR3 had no stop codons and remained in frame with V and J, and every other rearrangement was called non-productive. Following IMGT convention, CDR3 was defined as the stretch from the second conserved V-encoded cysteine up to the conserved J-encoded phenylalanine. In an earlier analysis of around 600 of the donors, sequences lacking an unambiguous match to a single V gene segment were excluded. An earlier analysis of just under 600 of the donors called V segments functional above 56.7% productive rearrangements and segregating when the between-donor standard deviation exceeded 5%. To diagnose cytomegalovirus status from the catalog of TCR beta chain sequences, a statistical classification framework was built. A later analysis assigned V and J genes by comparing TCR nucleotide sequences with IMGT/GENE-DB human TR gene sequences. A later analysis assigned CDR3 sequences and most-parsimonious VDJ recombination scenarios with the TCRdist pipeline. In a later analysis, every TCR beta chain was defined by the combination of its CDR3 amino acid sequence and its V-gene family, and reads without a unique V-gene family were dropped. To address suspected cross-contamination and a sequencing artifact, a later analysis removed 550 to 750 highly shared, low-generation-probability nucleotide sequences. In a later analysis, a clonal expansion index was calculated for each public chain from normalized within-repertoire ranks of inferred template counts. In a later analysis, generation probabilities were computed with a VDJ recombination model fitted to out-of-frame rearrangements, and the resulting probabilities were checked against IGoR. Hypergeometric tests were used in a later analysis to score TCR-TCR, TCR-HLA and TCR-CMV co-occurrence, with a repertoire-size bias correction applied to the TCR pairs. False discovery rates were estimated in a later analysis by permuting HLA or CMV assignments 20 times. In a later analysis, co-occurring TCRs were grouped using DBSCAN, with TCRdist sequence similarity added in when clustering inside HLA-allele-positive subsets. Repertoires with fewer than 30,000 or more than 120,000 public chains were left out of co-occurrence clustering, as were five repertoires with anomalous nucleotide sharing. TCRdb holds this immuneACCESS table with in-frame rearrangements only. Some clones are missing; in checked studies, unresolved V genes explain under half, and the rest has no known cause. V, J and clone size were drawn from that table, and D and trimming were deduced from the DNA. The sample's own table lists about 120,000 clones. Approximately 3.7% of the sample is held by the ten biggest clonotypes.

Spanning cysteine to phenylalanine, the CDR3 consists of 16 amino acids. Just the 48-base CDR3 DNA is kept, in frame starting at base 1. The CDR1 and CDR2 encoded by the germline V gene are SGHRS and YFSETQ. The germline ends are 16 bases apart after V is trimmed by 2 bases and J by 4 bases. The source is a man younger than 45 in good health and CMV-seronegative. The sample taken for sequencing was PBMCs. The V and J segments used are TRBV5-1 and TRBJ2-1; no D segment can be confidently identified. The base sequence is TGCGCCAGCAGCTTCTCGTTCGACAAAACTTACAATGAGCAGTTCTTC. This encodes CASSFSFDKTYNEQFF.